The 21 T cell receptor beta chains reported below all come from one sample, sequenced in a study of control samples from healthy donors and cancer patients. The table came from immunoSEQ multiplex PCR; TCRdb's copy has only in-frame clones and leaves some out. The sample carries about 220,000 clones, around 94% recorded once. Sequenced material: blood. The source is a man aged 50 to 59 in good health.

The chain recombines TRBV4-1 with TRBJ1-3, with a possible D match to TRBD1 (5 bases). The germline V and J ends were trimmed by 7 bases and 7 bases, with 17 bases remaining between them. Germline lookup yields CDR1 MGHRA and CDR2 YSYEKL. The CDR3 runs to 14 residues. The DNA of the CDR3 is TGCGCCAGCACCCGGGACCTCACTAGGAACACCATATATTTT. The encoded protein is CASTRDLTRNTIYF.

This chain links TRBV7-2 with TRBJ1-1; the D is unclear. Germline V gene sequence: CDR1 SGHTA, CDR2 FQGNSA. This CDR3 has 13 residues. With 5 bases removed from V and 10 bases from J, the gap between germline ends came to 17 bases. The CDR3 DNA is TGTGCCAGCAGCCCCCGGGATCCGCTGGGAGCTTTCTTT. Its translation is CASSPRDPLGAFF.

This clone was seen only once. The chain has TRBV2 and TRBJ2-7; the D is unclear. The V gene lost 7 bases and the J gene lost 4 bases, with 17 bases spanning the gap. This CDR3 is built from 14 residues. The germline gives CDR1 SNHLY, CDR2 FYNNEI. The CDR3 nucleotides read TGTGCCAGCAACGACCCTAACAGCTTATACGAGCAGTACGTC. This codes for CASNDPNSLYEQYV.

This clone was recorded only once. The V call is TRBV7-9, the J call TRBJ1-1; D is possibly TRBD1 (6 bases). The CDR3 sequence is 15 residues long. Germline-derived CDR1 and CDR2 are SEHNR and FQNEAQ (reference sequence). V lost 5 bases to trimming and J lost 1 base, with 14 bases between them. CDR3 amino acids: CASSLRGRENTEAFF. The CDR3, as DNA: TGTGCCAGCAGCCTGCGGGGGCGGGAGAACACTGAAGCTTTCTTT.

This chain connects TRBV7-2 to TRBJ2-7, with 8 bases lining up with TRBD1. CDR3 length equals 15 residues. The V segment lost 5 bases and the J segment 7 bases; nucleotides outside the gene matches: 13. Germline loops: CDR1 SGHTA, CDR2 FQGNSA. The chain's CDR3 is CASSNPGTGVSEQYF. The CDR3 nucleotides read TGTGCCAGCAGCAACCCCGGGACAGGCGTCTCTGAGCAGTACTTC.

The chain links TRBV28 to TRBJ2-7; D unresolved. The ends were cut back, 2 bases at V and 4 bases at J, with 12 bases in the middle. The CDR3 has 14 residues. Germline values: CDR1 MDHEN, CDR2 SYDVKM. This CDR3 is CASSLRQELYEQYF. The CDR3 DNA reads TGTGCCAGCAGTTTAAGGCAGGAGCTATACGAGCAGTACTTC.

In DNA, the CDR3 is TGTGCCAGCAGCCAAGATCCAGGGGGCAATCAGCCCCAGCATTTT. Amino acid sequence: CASSQDPGGNQPQHF. This chain links TRBV4-2 with TRBJ1-5; D perhaps matches TRBD1 (6 bases). Germline V CDR1 and CDR2: LGHNA, YNFKEQ. V lost 0 bases, J lost 2 bases, and 8 bases lay in between. This CDR3 has 15 residues.

This clone was seen only once. The chain uses TRBV27 and TRBJ1-2; no clear D gene. This CDR3 is built from 12 residues. From germline, CDR1 is MNHEY and CDR2 SMNVEV (reference sequence). V shed 6 bases and J shed 8 bases, with 13 bases lying between them. The CDR3 DNA reads as TGTGCCAGCAGCACGTTATCGGGAGGCTACACCTTC. Its translation is CASSTLSGGYTF.

This clone has a handful of counts. The CDR3 sequence: CASSLLGGNTGELFF. CDR3 sequence (DNA): TGTGCCAGCAGCTTACTAGGCGGAAACACCGGGGAGCTGTTTTTT. V usage is TRBV7-6 and J usage is TRBJ2-2; D unresolved. The V gene lost 2 bases and the J gene lost 2 bases, with 9 bases spanning the gap. CDR1 is SGHVS, CDR2 FNYEAQ, per germline. The CDR3 spans 15 residues.

This chain uses TRBV9 with TRBJ1-2; possibly TRBD1 for D (5 bases). This CDR3 has 15 amino acids. CDR1 and CDR2 from the germline V gene are SGDLS and YYNGEE. V was cut by 0 bases and J by 4 bases, with 13 bases left in between. This CDR3 is CASSVVAGSTYGYTF. The CDR3 nucleotides read TGTGCCAGCAGCGTAGTGGCAGGGTCGACCTATGGCTACACCTTC.

The rearrangement uses TRBV5-1 and TRBJ2-1; perhaps TRBD2 as D (6 bases). Germline CDR1 is SGHRS and CDR2 is YFSETQ. V lost 7 bases, J lost 5 bases, and 16 bases lay in between. This CDR3 contains 14 residues. This CDR3 reads CASGQGGVDNEQFF. In DNA, the CDR3 is TGCGCCAGCGGGCAGGGAGGCGTCGACAATGAGCAGTTCTTC.

The rearrangement joins TRBV7-9 to TRBJ1-5; TRBD1 might be the D (6 bases). The CDR3 has 16 amino acids. V was cut by 1 base and J by 7 bases, with 17 bases left in between. Germline V CDR1 and CDR2: SEHNR, FQNEAQ (reference sequence). CDR3 nucleotides: TGTGCCAGCAGCTTAGAACGGGGGGCGGCTAGCCAGCCCCAGCATTTT. Translated: CASSLERGAASQPQHF.

This clone was found once. J is TRBJ1-2 and V is TRBV7-2; perhaps TRBD1 as D (5 bases). V shed 1 base and J shed 5 bases, with 11 bases lying between them. Per germline, CDR1 SGHTA and CDR2 FQGNSA. This CDR3 has 14 residues. CDR3 region: CASSLVLGTYGYTF. The CDR3 DNA reads TGTGCCAGCAGCTTAGTTCTGGGGACTTATGGCTACACCTTC.

The J gene is TRBJ2-3, the V gene TRBV7-2; 8 positions match TRBD2. This CDR3 is built from 13 residues. The germline gives CDR1 SGHTA, CDR2 FQGNSA. Trimming at V came to 2 bases and at J to 12 bases, leaving 7 bases not matched to a gene. CDR3 bases: TGTGCCAGCAGCTTAACCGGGGGGGCCGTACAGTATTTT. Residues: CASSLTGGAVQYF.

J is TRBJ1-2 and V is TRBV6-5; D is uncertain. The ends were cut back, 6 bases at V and 2 bases at J, with 7 bases in the middle. Germline V gives CDR1 MNHEY, CDR2 SVGAGI. There are 12 residues in the CDR3. CDR3 amino acids: CASRSRNYGYTF. The CDR3 DNA is TGTGCCAGCAGGTCACGAAACTATGGCTACACCTTC.

The chain is built from TRBV2 and TRBJ1-5; 7 nucleotides align to TRBD1. Germline V gene lookup returns CDR1 SNHLY and CDR2 FYNNEI. V lost 6 bases and J lost 5; bases outside the gene matches: 10. The CDR3 length is 15 residues. CDR3 in amino acids: CASRVEGGGYQPQHF. CDR3 in DNA: TGTGCCAGCAGGGTGGAAGGGGGCGGGTATCAGCCCCAGCATTTT.

On this clone: The identical CDR3 is also encoded by other nucleotide sequences in the sample. The V call is TRBV6-2 or TRBV6-3, the J call TRBJ1-1; D gene uncertain. Trimming shortened V by 3 bases and J by 7 bases, and 9 bases separated the two germline ends. Looked up from germline, CDR1 is MNHEY and CDR2 is SVGEGT. The CDR3 extends over 12 amino acids. CDR3 coding DNA: TGTGCCAGCAGTTATAGTGGTAGTGAAGCTTTCTTT. Encoded protein: CASSYSGSEAFF.

This sequence joins TRBV5-1 and TRBJ1-5; possibly TRBD1 for D (5 bases). The CDR3 consists of 14 residues. Looked up from germline, CDR1 is SGHRS and CDR2 is YFSETQ. V was clipped by 0 bases and J by 1 base, with 5 bases between them. This CDR3 reads CASSLGQSNQPQHF. CDR3 nucleotide sequence: TGCGCCAGCAGCTTGGGACAGAGCAATCAGCCCCAGCATTTT. The variable domain in full, completed from reference TRBV5-1 and TRBJ1-5, reads KAGVTQTPRYLIKTRGQQVTLSCSPISGHRSVSWYQQTPGQGLQFLFEYFSETQRNKGNFPGRFSGRQFSNSRSEMNVSTLELGDSALYLCASSLGQSNQPQHFGDGTRLSIL.

This chain joins TRBV21-1 and TRBJ1-5; the table gives TRBD1 as D, unverified against the DNA. TRBV21-1 represents a pseudogene. This CDR3 is built from 13 residues. The CDR3 nucleotides are TGTGCCAGCCGGGACAGGGACAATCAGCCCCAGCATTTT. Amino acids: CASRDRDNQPQHF.

V and J are TRBV7-9 and TRBJ1-6, with 9 bases aligning to TRBD1. After removal of 0 bases from V and 5 bases from J, the junction contained 5 bases not matched to a gene. Germline values: CDR1 SEHNR, CDR2 FQNEAQ (reference sequence). The length of the CDR3 is 17 residues. The CDR3 spells CASSLAKRDRDNSPLHF. In DNA form, the CDR3 reads TGTGCCAGCAGCTTAGCTAAAAGGGACAGGGATAATTCACCCCTCCACTTT. Combining the CDR3 with reference TRBV7-9 and TRBJ1-6 gives the whole variable domain DTGVSQNPRHKITKRGQNVTFRCDPISEHNRLYWYRQTLGQGPEFLTYFQNEAQLEKSRLLSDRFSAERPKGSFSTLEIQRTEQGDSAMYLCASSLAKRDRDNSPLHFGNGTRLTVT.

The chain joins TRBV7-2 to TRBJ2-5; no clear D gene. Germline loops: CDR1 SGHTA, CDR2 FQGNSA. This CDR3 region has 14 residues. The V end was cut by 4 bases, the J end by 5 bases, with 14 bases between. The CDR3 DNA reads TGTGCCAGCAGCTCCAAGCTGGGTTTCGAGACCCAGTACTTC. Encoded protein: CASSSKLGFETQYF.